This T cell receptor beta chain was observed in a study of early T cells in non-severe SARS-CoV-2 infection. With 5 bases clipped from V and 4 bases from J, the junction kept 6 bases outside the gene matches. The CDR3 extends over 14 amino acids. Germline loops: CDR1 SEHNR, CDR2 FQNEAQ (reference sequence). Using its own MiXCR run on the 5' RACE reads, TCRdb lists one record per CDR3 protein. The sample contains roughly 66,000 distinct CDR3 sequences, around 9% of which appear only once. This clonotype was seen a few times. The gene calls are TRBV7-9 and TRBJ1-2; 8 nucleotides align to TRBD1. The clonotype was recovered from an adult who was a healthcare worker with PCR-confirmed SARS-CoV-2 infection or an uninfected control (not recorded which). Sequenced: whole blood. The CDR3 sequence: CASSPGQDGYGYTF. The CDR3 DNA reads TGTGCCAGCAGCCCGGGACAGGATGGCTATGGCTACACCTTC.